The TCR beta chain under discussion was sequenced for a study of response to subunit inactivated influenza vaccine. Points from the study as a whole: With each seasonal influenza vaccination, the authors suggested, few new T cells are recruited.

TCRdb used MiXCR to reprocess the RT-PCR reads, holding one entry per CDR3 protein. Among more than 550,000 distinct CDR3 sequences listed, roughly 10% were seen once. The CDR3 loop spans 16 amino acids. CDR1 is MGHRA, CDR2 YSYEKL, per germline. The ends lost 1 base at V and 9 bases at J; junction bases unmatched: 11. In this sample, this clonotype turned up a few times. What it binds is unknown. This TCR came from a man aged 45-65 years who received an inactivated influenza vaccine. Sample: PBMCs from blood, taken on the day of vaccination. The J gene is TRBJ2-1, the V gene TRBV4-1, with TRBD2 identical over 8 bases. The CDR3 reads CASSQGPGLEDSEQFF. The DNA for the CDR3 is TGCGCCAGCAGCCAAGGACCGGGACTAGAGGACAGTGAGCAGTTCTTC.